The rows below give T cell receptor beta chains drawn from one sample of a study of blood T cell repertoires in COVID-19. TCRdb's copy holds only in-frame clones and misses some; the assay was immunoSEQ multiplex PCR. The repertoire holds about 88,000 clones, with about 88% as singletons. Sequenced input: peripheral blood. The receptors derive from a woman older than 75 with acute or convalescent COVID-19. Both conserved end residues are trimmed from each CDR3. Some rows have no size entry. The others give once, few or many, or a class for an expanded clone.

v_call cdr3_length clone_size cdr3_aa
TRBV20-1 11 NA SASRDNNQPQH
TRBV21-1 17 NA ASSLPGLAECSSTDTQY
TRBV7-2 13 NA ASSLEGGSNNEQF
TRBV19 11 NA ASSIVGGRGYT
TRBV6-5 12 NA ASSFEGLVSEQY
TRBV2 14 NA ASREIMLAGNNEQF
TRBV28 9 NA ASSTLYEQY
TRBV14 13 NA ASSQDRGTGGGYT
TRBV21-1 17 NA ASSKAPGGQQGGADTQY
TRBV29-1 10 NA SVLTDNYGYT
TRBV7-8 13 once ASSPTPDRERGYT
TRBV27 14 NA ASSFVAGGLNNEQF
TRBV10-3 12 NA AISGIGGTETQY
TRBV28 14 NA ASSSPGLAGTDTQY
TRBV6-5 10 NA ASRKTTDGYT